This T cell receptor beta chain was sequenced in a study of cytomegalovirus exposure and HLA in healthy donors. Regarding this clone: Antigen specificity is unknown.

Trimming cost V 4 bases and J 11 bases, with 14 bases left between them. The length of the CDR3 is 12 residues. CDR1 MNHNS and CDR2 SASEGT come from the germline V gene. Points from the study as a whole: Per a prior analysis, the majority of TCR beta V segments were productive roughly 90% or roughly 30% of the time. Apparent HLA restriction characterized most CMV-associated TCR beta chains in a later analysis. There was a cluster of highly shared sequence variants that was likely a sequencing artifact. No immune exposure information besides CMV serostatus was available.

Researchers ran the PCR with 60 Vbeta and 13 Jbeta primers. Data came from immunoSEQ multiplex PCR; TCRdb stores just in-frame clones and leaves some out. The data hold 150,000 to 200,000 clones, with roughly a tenth observed a single time. The origin of this receptor is a woman between 25 and 40 years old in good health and CMV-seropositive. V usage is TRBV6-1 and J usage is TRBJ1-1; D call uncertain. Sequencing was done on a sample of PBMCs. CDR3 DNA: TGTGCCAGCAGTGGAAACCGTGACTGGGCTTTCTTT. This sequence encodes CASSGNRDWAFF.